Listed below are T cell receptor beta chains from one sample, sequenced in a study of T cell responses to AZD1222 COVID-19 vaccine. The protocol was immunoSEQ multiplex PCR, while the TCRdb copy is restricted to in-frame clones and leaves out a portion. Seen here are 75,000 to 90,000 clones, about 82% observed once, and the top ten hold 8.7%. The source material was peripheral blood, sampled on day 0 of AZD1222 vaccination. These receptors were collected from an adult in good health. CDR3s include the opening cysteine and the closing phenylalanine or tryptophan. The D gene is left open where the match is weak. Size values are once, few and many counts, or a class for expanded clones, and some rows have none.

>TRBV2|.|TRBJ1-5|TRBD1|17
CASSRGTGGGSNQPQHF
TGTGCCAGCAGCCGAGGGACAGGGGGCGGGAGCAATCAGCCCCAGCATTTT
>TRBV2|.|TRBJ2-1|.|13
CASSSVLYNEQFF
TGTGCCAGCAGTTCGGTCCTGTACAATGAGCAGTTCTTC
>TRBV5-1|few|TRBJ1-1|.|15
CASSLGPSRNTEAFF
TGCGCCAGCAGCTTGGGCCCAAGCCGAAACACTGAAGCTTTCTTT
>TRBV6-5|.|TRBJ1-1|.|15
CASRSTTDMNTEAFF
TGTGCCAGCAGATCAACGACGGACATGAACACTGAAGCTTTCTTT
>TRBV19|.|TRBJ2-1|TRBD2|14
CASRPGRAVGEQFF
TGTGCCAGTCGCCCCGGGAGGGCCGTCGGTGAGCAGTTCTTC
>TRBV19|.|TRBJ1-1|.|16
CASSIALWTVNTEAFF
TGTGCCAGTAGTATAGCCCTATGGACGGTGAACACTGAAGCTTTCTTT
>TRBV14|.|TRBJ2-5|.|13
CASSQDSFSGLDF
TGTGCCAGCAGCCAAGATTCGTTTTCAGGGTTGGACTTC
>TRBV19|.|TRBJ2-1|.|14
CASSLRELYNEQFF
TGTGCCAGTAGTCTCCGAGAACTCTACAATGAGCAGTTCTTC
>TRBV6-5|.|TRBJ2-3|.|14
CASSYNLEGDTQYF
TGTGCCAGCAGTTATAACCTGGAGGGAGATACGCAGTATTTT
>TRBV6-5|few|TRBJ1-1|.|14
CASSLIGSGAEAFF
TGTGCCAGCAGTCTCATAGGATCCGGGGCTGAAGCTTTCTTT
>TRBV11-3|.|TRBJ2-1|TRBD1|15
CASSYRDRGNDEQFF
TGTGCCAGCAGCTACCGGGACAGGGGGAACGATGAGCAGTTCTTC
>TRBV5-1|.|TRBJ1-5|TRBD1|14
CASSPGTGRQPQHF
TGCGCCAGCAGCCCAGGGACAGGGCGTCAGCCCCAGCATTTT
>TRBV4-3|once|TRBJ1-5|.|15
CASSQYIEGDQPQHF
TGCGCCAGCAGCCAATATATAGAGGGGGATCAGCCCCAGCATTTT
>TRBV30|.|TRBJ1-1|.|12
CAWDPYTSPAFF
TGTGCCTGGGACCCCTATACTTCTCCAGCTTTCTTT
>TRBV7-2|.|TRBJ2-2|.|14
CASSFKGGSGELFF
TGTGCCAGCAGCTTTAAGGGCGGGTCCGGGGAGCTGTTTTTT
>TRBV6-2/TRBV6-3|.|TRBJ1-1|TRBD1|14
CASSRPGGNTEAFF
TGTGCCAGCAGCCGCCCAGGGGGGAACACTGAAGCTTTCTTT
>TRBV18|.|TRBJ1-5|TRBD1|15
CASSESWDRNQPQHF
TGTGCCAGCTCGGAAAGTTGGGACAGGAATCAGCCCCAGCATTTT
>TRBV6-5|.|TRBJ1-2|TRBD1|14
CASSAGGLSYGYTF
TGTGCCAGCAGCGCAGGGGGATTGAGCTATGGCTACACCTTC
>TRBV7-9|.|TRBJ2-2|.|19
CASSRVSRGKRGFEGELFF
TGTGCCAGCAGCCGCGTGTCCCGCGGAAAACGGGGCTTTGAGGGGGAGCTGTTTTTT
>TRBV9|.|TRBJ2-7|TRBD2|14
CASPGRGGPYEQYF
TGTGCCAGCCCGGGGAGGGGAGGACCCTACGAGCAGTACTTC
>TRBV4-2|once|TRBJ1-2|.|16
CASSQVVGSTGYGYTF
TGTGCCAGCAGCCAAGTGGTCGGGTCGACGGGTTATGGCTACACCTTC
>TRBV6-6|once|TRBJ1-2|.|13
CASRIEGVYGYTF
TGTGCCAGCCGAATCGAGGGGGTATATGGCTACACCTTC
>TRBV15|.|TRBJ1-1|TRBD1|13
CATGQGFNTEAFF
TGTGCCACCGGACAGGGTTTTAACACTGAAGCTTTCTTT
>TRBV3-1/TRBV3-2|.|TRBJ1-6|.|15
CASSQQTVPNSPLHF
TGTGCCAGCAGCCAACAGACAGTTCCTAATTCACCCCTCCACTTT
>TRBV5-1|.|TRBJ2-3|.|14
CASSLEGRTDTQYF
TGCGCCAGCAGCTTGGAAGGCCGCACAGATACGCAGTATTTT
>TRBV12-3/TRBV12-4|.|TRBJ2-3|.|13
CASSLVGPDTQYF
TGTGCCAGCAGTTTAGTGGGTCCCGATACGCAGTATTTT
>TRBV9|.|TRBJ1-3|TRBD1|18
CASSPRAGGRFNGNTIYF
TGTGCCAGCAGCCCAAGGGCAGGGGGCCGGTTTAACGGAAACACCATATATTTT
>TRBV5-1|once|TRBJ1-3|.|15
CASRQDRNSGNTIYF
TGCGCCAGCAGACAAGACAGGAACTCTGGAAACACCATATATTTT
>TRBV25-1|.|TRBJ1-1|.|14
CASSEYLQGTEAFF
TGTGCCAGCAGTGAATATTTACAGGGCACTGAAGCTTTCTTT
>TRBV20-1|.|TRBJ1-2|TRBD1|14
CSASPGQGPYGYTF
TGCAGTGCTAGTCCGGGACAGGGGCCCTACGGCTACACCTTC
>TRBV18|.|TRBJ2-7|.|14
CASPGVTNTYEQYF
TGTGCCAGCCCAGGGGTGACTAACACCTACGAGCAGTACTTC
>TRBV5-4|.|TRBJ2-2|TRBD2|17
CASSLAGTSTIAGELFF
TGTGCCAGCAGCTTGGCCGGGACTAGCACGATCGCCGGGGAGCTGTTTTTT
>TRBV30|.|TRBJ1-1|TRBD1|13
CAWRPGQGYAAFF
TGTGCCTGGAGGCCGGGACAGGGATACGCGGCTTTCTTT
>TRBV5-5|.|TRBJ1-6|.|17
CASSLVGSFAYNSPLHF
TGTGCCAGCAGCTTGGTGGGGTCTTTCGCCTATAATTCACCCCTCCACTTT
>TRBV2|.|TRBJ2-7|TRBD2|16
CASSEELAGGPYEQYF
TGTGCCAGCAGTGAAGAACTAGCGGGGGGGCCCTACGAGCAGTACTTC
>TRBV18|.|TRBJ2-1|TRBD2|14
CASSLSGGYNEQFF
TGTGCCAGCTCATTAAGCGGGGGCTACAATGAGCAGTTCTTC
>TRBV19|.|TRBJ1-4|.|17
CASRNKGGGTTNEKLFF
TGTGCCAGTAGAAACAAGGGTGGGGGAACAACTAATGAAAAACTGTTTTTT
>TRBV12-3/TRBV12-4|.|TRBJ1-1|.|11
CASKENTEAFF
TGTGCCAGTAAAGAGAACACTGAAGCTTTCTTT